The clone carrying this T cell receptor (beta chain) was seen a handful of times. Every patient relapsed after autologous stem cell transplantation, and brentuximab vedotin exposure varied. This CDR3 is 13 amino acids long. Trimming took 8 bases from V and 6 from J; bases not matched to a gene: 9. In germline, CDR1 is PRHDT, CDR2 FYEKMQ (reference sequence). These data are taken from a study of PD-1 blockade in classical Hodgkin lymphoma. Method: immunoSEQ multiplex PCR; TCRdb's copy keeps in-frame clones and lacks some. The sample carries roughly 50,000 clones, 65% to 85% recorded once. This receptor was taken from a human donor with classical Hodgkin lymphoma. Sequencing used peripheral blood mononuclear cells (PBMCs), obtained at baseline. V usage is TRBV13 and J usage is TRBJ1-1; 7 bases line up with TRBD1. CDR3 DNA sequence: TGTGCCAGCCAACAGGGGAGGGTGGCTGAAGCTTTCTTT. Translation: CASQQGRVAEAFF.